Below, 26 T cell receptor beta chains from the same sample are listed, as sequenced in a study of spatial heterogeneity in lung cancer. Stated time point: blood at routine non-recurrence follow-up after resection. TCRdb redid the calling of the 5' RACE reads with MiXCR, one entry per CDR3 protein. The table has about 87,000 distinct CDR3 sequences, roughly a fifth seen once. The sample in question was PBMCs, obtained at follow-up. The receptors originated from a male donor with early-stage non-small cell lung cancer.

The chain employs TRBV18 and TRBJ1-4; D might be TRBD1 (5 bases). Germline loops: CDR1 KGHSH, CDR2 LQKENI. V lost 3 bases, J lost 8 bases, and 10 bases lay in between. The CDR3 runs 13 residues. The CDR3 nucleotides read TGTGCCAGCTCACCCGGGGGGACGGAAAAACTGTTTTTT. This gives the protein CASSPGGTEKLFF.

The CDR3 protein is CASSLYRDYGYTF. CDR3 coding DNA: TGTGCCAGCAGTCTGTACAGGGACTATGGCTACACCTTC. The rearrangement uses TRBV2 and TRBJ1-2; tentative D call: TRBD1 (6 bases). Germline V gene sequence: CDR1 SNHLY, CDR2 FYNNEI. The CDR3 has 13 amino acids. V lost 5 bases and J lost 3, with 10 bases in between.

In this sample, this clonotype turned up many times. This chain joins TRBV6-2 or TRBV6-3 and TRBJ2-5, with D possibly TRBD2 on 6 matching bases. Trimming pared 1 base from V and 5 bases from J, leaving 8 bases between. The CDR3 extends over 13 amino acids. Germline V gene lookup returns CDR1 MNHEY and CDR2 SVGEGT. CDR3 sequence reads: CASSYYGGETQYF. CDR3 nucleotide sequence: TGTGCCAGCAGTTACTATGGAGGGGAGACCCAGTACTTC.

This clonotype has more than one count but fewer than ten. The chain has TRBV7-8 and TRBJ1-5, with D perhaps TRBD1 (6 bases). V lost 6 bases, J lost 5 bases, and 23 bases lay in between. Germline assignment: CDR1 SGHVS and CDR2 FQNEAQ. The CDR3 length is 17 residues. The CDR3 loop reads CASSPRPGTSADQPQHF. CDR3 nucleotides: TGTGCCAGCAGTCCAAGGCCCGGGACATCGGCTGATCAGCCCCAGCATTTT.

CDR3 region: CASSLDIGYRGAFF. As DNA, the CDR3 is TGTGCCAGCAGCTTAGATATTGGCTACCGAGGAGCTTTCTTT. The rearrangement uses TRBV7-8 and TRBJ1-1; D remains unclear. The V gene lost 1 base and the J gene lost 10 bases, with 16 bases spanning the gap. This CDR3 spans 14 amino acids. Germline-derived CDR1 and CDR2 are SGHVS and FQNEAQ.

This sequence joins TRBV19 and TRBJ2-7; D ambiguous. Germline V gives CDR1 LNHDA, CDR2 SQIVND (reference sequence). The V and J ends lost 4 bases and 2 bases respectively, with 9 bases between them. The CDR3 spans 13 residues. The DNA of the CDR3 is TGTGCCAGTAGTAAAGGTGTACCCTACGAGCAGTACTTC. Translation gives CASSKGVPYEQYF.

This clonotype appeared a few times. The genes are TRBV5-6 and TRBJ2-5, with D maybe TRBD1 (6 bases). Germline CDR1 SGHDT, CDR2 YYEEEE. The CDR3 loop spans 15 amino acids. Trimming left V 4 bases short and J 4 bases short, with 17 bases between. CDR3 coding DNA: TGTGCCAGCAGCCCCGTGGGGGCGCAAAGAGAGACCCAGTACTTC. Its protein is CASSPVGAQRETQYF.

There are many counts of this clonotype. The V call is TRBV30, the J call TRBJ1-6; TRBD1 matches at 9 bases. The germline V gene has CDR1 GTSNPN and CDR2 SVGIG (reference sequence). Germline trimming cut 2 bases from V and 7 bases from J; bases unmatched to any gene: 9. The CDR3 has 16 amino acids. The CDR3 sequence: CAWSLTGQGGNSPLHF. The CDR3 coding sequence is TGTGCCTGGAGTCTGACGGGACAGGGAGGCAATTCACCCCTCCACTTT.

V usage is TRBV10-2 and J usage is TRBJ1-1; no clear D gene. Germline CDR1 reads WSHSY; CDR2 reads SAAADI. Trimming removed 2 bases from V and 10 bases from J, with 14 bases in between. This CDR3 contains 13 residues. CDR3 sequence (DNA): TGCGCCAGCAGTGAGCCGCGGACTCTGGGAGCTTTCTTT. The encoded protein is CASSEPRTLGAFF.

J is TRBJ2-5 and V is TRBV7-6, with D perhaps TRBD2 (6 bases). Looked up from germline, CDR1 is SGHVS and CDR2 is FNYEAQ. The CDR3 has 15 amino acids. V was cut by 0 bases and J by 3 bases, with 11 bases left in between. The CDR3 DNA is TGTGCCAGCAGCTTAGCGTGGGGACTCAAAGAGACCCAGTACTTC. It is translated as CASSLAWGLKETQYF.

This clonotype showed up just a few times. The V and J genes are TRBV29-1 and TRBJ2-7, with no clear D. CDR1 SQVTM and CDR2 ANQGSEA come from the germline V gene. The CDR3 extends over 16 amino acids. V was trimmed by 2 bases and J by 7 bases, leaving 24 bases between them. The CDR3 bases are TGCAGCGTTGAAAAGTATGGTGACATGAAGAATTGGGAGCAGTACTTC. It encodes CSVEKYGDMKNWEQYF.

The chain recombines TRBV12-3 or TRBV12-4 with TRBJ2-3; 13 positions match TRBD2. J gave up 4 bases and V 5 bases, and 9 bases lay outside the gene matches. The CDR3 spans 17 residues. The CDR3 DNA follows: TGTGCCAGCAGTGGGGGCGGACTAGCGGGAGAATCAGATACGCAGTATTTT. Protein product: CASSGGGLAGESDTQYF.

The table lists this clonotype with a few counts. The DNA for the CDR3 is TGTGCCAGCAGCTTGTTTCAGTCCTACGAGCAGTACTTC. Protein: CASSLFQSYEQYF. The V gene is TRBV5-8, the J gene TRBJ2-7; D is unclear. The CDR3 consists of 13 residues. The germline gives CDR1 SGHTS, CDR2 YDEGEE. V lost 1 base and J 1 base, leaving 6 bases between the germline ends.

This clonotype was seen only a few times. The rearrangement uses TRBV3-1 and TRBJ1-2; D not certain. CDR1 is LGHDT and CDR2 is YNNKEL in the germline V gene (reference sequence). The V end lost 3 bases, the J end lost 8 bases, and 19 bases lay between the germline ends. The CDR3 is 15 amino acids. Here the CDR3 DNA reads TGTGCCAGCAGCCAGGACCCAGGATCTGGCGGCGGCTACACCTTC. It yields the protein CASSQDPGSGGGYTF.

This clonotype was counted many times. The chain combines TRBV15 with TRBJ2-7, with D possibly being TRBD1 (6 bases). V was pared by 3 bases and J by 6 bases, with 15 bases between. From germline, CDR1 is LNHNV and CDR2 YYDKDF (reference sequence). The CDR3 runs to 14 residues. In nucleotides, the CDR3 is TGTGCCACCAGCAGCAAGAACAGGGAGTCCGAGCAGTACTTC. It yields the protein CATSSKNRESEQYF.

Details on this clonotype: Given a much more abundant clone one base away, this may be a read error. The chain carries TRBV6-6 and TRBJ1-2, with D possibly TRBD1 on 5 matching bases. CDR3 length: 16 residues. In germline, CDR1 is MNHNY, CDR2 SVGAGI (reference sequence). The V and J ends lost 0 bases and 14 bases respectively, with 25 bases between them. The CDR3 DNA reads as TGTGCCAGCAGTTACTCGAGTTCGGGGCTGGGTGACCTGCATACCTTC. Its protein is CASSYSSSGLGDLHTF.

This clonotype was detected a few times. This rearrangement joins TRBV18 to TRBJ2-5, with 14 bases lining up with TRBD2. The CDR3 has 15 residues. The V segment lost 5 bases and the J segment 5 bases; nucleotides outside the gene matches: 4. Germline CDR1 reads KGHSH; CDR2 reads LQKENI. CDR3 coding DNA: TGTGCCAGCTCAACGGGACTAGCGGGAGTGGAGACCCAGTACTTC. The encoded protein is CASSTGLAGVETQYF.

The J gene is TRBJ2-1, the V gene TRBV24-1; TRBD1 or TRBD2 may be the D gene (5 bases each). The CDR3 is 14 residues long. Trimming took off 11 bases at V and 3 bases at J, with 16 bases between the two ends. The germline gives CDR1 KGHDR, CDR2 SFDVKD. This CDR3 reads CAIGDGLYYNEQFF. The CDR3 DNA reads as TGTGCCATAGGGGACGGACTTTACTACAATGAGCAGTTCTTC.

The rearrangement uses TRBV7-7 and TRBJ2-5, with D maybe TRBD2 (6 bases). Germline V lookup: CDR1 SSHAT, CDR2 FNYEAQ (reference sequence). The CDR3 covers 15 residues. Trimming pared 0 bases from V and 1 base from J, leaving 9 bases between. CDR3 DNA sequence: TGTGCCAGCAGCTTAGCTAGCGGATTCCAAGAGACCCAGTACTTC. Translation gives CASSLASGFQETQYF.

The rearrangement links TRBV6-1 to TRBJ1-2; D is uncertain. Germline CDR1 reads MNHNS; CDR2 reads SASEGT. V lost 8 bases, J lost 3 bases, and 7 bases lay in between. The length of the CDR3 is 11 residues. The CDR3 DNA reads as TGTGCCAGCGCCGGGTACTATGGCTACACCTTC. Translation: CASAGYYGYTF.

This chain links TRBV29-1 with TRBJ1-3; D gene unclear. The CDR3 has 12 amino acids. From germline, CDR1 is SQVTM and CDR2 ANQGSEA. Trimming shortened V by 4 bases and J by 4 bases, and 8 bases separated the two germline ends. The CDR3 region is CSVAEGGNTIYF. CDR3 sequence (DNA): TGCAGCGTTGCCGAGGGAGGAAACACCATATATTTT.

The chain uses TRBV20-1 and TRBJ2-5; D unresolved. V lost 3 bases and J lost 5, with 10 bases in between. There are 12 residues in the CDR3. Per germline, CDR1 DFQATT and CDR2 SNEGSKA (reference sequence). CDR3 loop: CSASMLPETQYF. CDR3 nucleotides: TGCAGTGCTAGTATGTTGCCGGAGACCCAGTACTTC.

This chain connects TRBV10-3 to TRBJ1-4; D is possibly TRBD1 (5 bases). CDR1 is ENHRY, CDR2 SYGVKD, per germline. This CDR3 contains 13 residues. Trimming stripped 10 bases from V and 7 bases from J, with 16 bases between. CDR3 protein: CATSSGSGEKLFF. CDR3 coding DNA: TGTGCCACCTCCTCAGGGTCTGGTGAAAAACTGTTTTTT.

This clonotype was seen a handful of times. V usage is TRBV20-1 and J usage is TRBJ2-5; D possibly corresponds to TRBD2 (5 bases). V lost 5 bases and J lost 0, with 13 bases in between. The germline V gene encodes CDR1 DFQATT and CDR2 SNEGSKA (reference sequence). The CDR3 sequence is 14 residues long. The DNA for the CDR3 is TGCAGTGCTGTCCTAGGGCGGGACCAAGAGACCCAGTACTTC. The encoded protein is CSAVLGRDQETQYF.

The table lists this clonotype with a few counts. The gene calls are TRBV27 and TRBJ1-6, with 7 bases matching TRBD1. The CDR3 sequence is 15 residues long. The germline gives CDR1 MNHEY, CDR2 SMNVEV (reference sequence). The V gene end was trimmed by 0 bases and the J gene end by 9 bases; junction bases not matched to a gene: 5. The CDR3 DNA is TGTGCCAGCAGTTTATCCCGACAGGGAATTTCACCCCTCCACTTT. It codes for CASSLSRQGISPLHF.

A note on this clonotype: The junction departs from germline at one end; a sequencing error may be responsible. This chain uses TRBV12-3 or TRBV12-4 with TRBJ1-1; D might be TRBD1 (6 bases). This CDR3 has 14 amino acids. CDR3 region: CASTDDRPNTEALF. In DNA, the CDR3 is TGTGCCAGCACCGATGACAGGCCGAACACTGAAGCTTTGTTT.